This T cell receptor beta chain comes out of a study of shared clonotypes between healthy human individuals. Findings and limits, study-wide: Richness estimates generally favored naive over memory subsets. Rarefaction exposed incomplete sorted-subset sequencing despite large depth.

TCRdb's table, derived via immunoSEQ multiplex PCR, lists solely in-frame clones and lacks some. The sample lists about 1,800,000 clones, over 85% occurring once. The naive CD8 population came from CD45RO-negative cells selected for CCR7, without terminally differentiated effector memory CD45RA+ cells. Each donor was a Caucasian adult residing in Nashville, Tennessee. The V gene lost 6 bases and the J gene lost 0 bases, with 10 bases spanning the gap. Germline loops: CDR1 SGHRS, CDR2 YFSETQ. The CDR3 has 13 residues. Notes on this clone: Antigen specificity is unknown.

The sequence was obtained from a man between 18 and 29 years old in good health. Sequencing used naive CD8+ T cells sorted from blood. V is TRBV5-1 and J is TRBJ2-7; D uncertain. The CDR3 nucleotides read TGCGCCAGCAACCAAGGAAGCTCCTACGAGCAGTACTTC. Translated: CASNQGSSYEQYF.